This TCR beta chain emerged from a study of T-cell reconstitution after alpha-beta-depleted transplantation in children. V lost 2 bases and J 0 bases, leaving 11 bases between the germline ends. The CDR3 loop spans 16 amino acids. The germline gives CDR1 MNHEY, CDR2 SMNVEV (reference sequence). TCRbeta library preparation incorporated unique molecular identifiers. TCRdb reanalysed the PCR reads using MiXCR and keeps one entry per CDR3 protein. This table has 230,000 or so distinct CDR3 sequences, around 12% appearing once. There are a few counts of this clonotype. The sequenced sample was PBMCs from the stem cell graft donor, obtained from the stem cell graft. The V and J genes are TRBV27 and TRBJ2-1, with D unresolved. This clonotype originated in a human donor who donated a stem cell graft to a child with acute lymphoblastic leukemia. The CDR3 bases are TGTGCCAGCAGTTTAGGGTTATCCAACTCCTACAATGAGCAGTTCTTC. It yields the protein CASSLGLSNSYNEQFF.